The 9 T cell receptor beta chains below were found in one sample sequenced in a study of cytomegalovirus exposure and HLA in healthy donors. PCR primers comprised 60 Vbeta and 13 Jbeta primers. Some clones are missing from TCRdb's copy, which holds only in-frame ones; the method was immunoSEQ multiplex PCR. The top ten hold around 0.25% of the sample, which has approximately 190,000 clones, roughly 83% seen once. Sequenced sample: PBMCs. The receptors stem from a boy between 5 and 17 years old in good health and CMV-seronegative.

This chain joins TRBV25-1 and TRBJ2-1; 8 nucleotides align to TRBD2. Looked up from germline, CDR1 is MGHDK and CDR2 is SYGVNS. J was trimmed by 3 bases and V by 6 bases; bases with no gene match: 7. The CDR3 is 15 residues long. CDR3 nucleotide sequence: TGTGCCAGCAGACCGGGCGGGGGGAACTACAATGAGCAGTTCTTC. This gives the protein CASRPGGGNYNEQFF.

On this clone: Since the CDR3 does not end with the conserved phenylalanine or tryptophan, this likely comes from a read error. The chain's CDR3 is CAWSLTGFEQYL. DNA of the CDR3: TGTGCCTGGAGTCTGACAGGGTTCGAGCAGTACCTC. The chain uses TRBV30 and TRBJ2-7; 7 bases fit TRBD1. Unmatched junction bases numbered 4, after V lost 2 bases and J lost 6 bases. Germline-derived CDR1 and CDR2 are GTSNPN and SVGIG (reference sequence). The CDR3 extends over 12 amino acids.

The chain recombines TRBV5-1 with TRBJ2-3, with D possibly matching TRBD2 (6 bases). Germline V CDR1 and CDR2: SGHRS, YFSETQ. The V end lost 4 bases, the J end lost 5 bases, and 8 bases lay between the germline ends. CDR3 size: 12 residues. CDR3 loop: CASSRDLDTQYF. CDR3 nucleotides: TGCGCCAGCAGCCGGGACTTAGATACGCAGTATTTT. Drawing the rest from reference TRBV5-1 and TRBJ2-3, the complete variable domain is KAGVTQTPRYLIKTRGQQVTLSCSPISGHRSVSWYQQTPGQGLQFLFEYFSETQRNKGNFPGRFSGRQFSNSRSEMNVSTLELGDSALYLCASSRDLDTQYFGPGTRLTVL.

V and J are TRBV7-2 and TRBJ1-6, with 9 bases matching TRBD1. Germline CDR1 is SGHTA and CDR2 is FQGNSA. The ends lost 4 bases at V and 10 bases at J; junction bases unmatched: 2. This CDR3 contains 13 residues. In DNA form, the CDR3 reads TGTGCCAGCAGCTGGGGGACAGGGTCACCCCTCCACTTT. Translation gives CASSWGTGSPLHF.

This chain uses TRBV30 with TRBJ1-5; TRBD1 matches at 9 bases. Germline V gene data show CDR1 as GTSNPN and CDR2 as SVGIG (reference sequence). V lost 1 base and J lost 7; bases outside the gene matches: 8. The CDR3 loop spans 15 amino acids. For the CDR3, the DNA is TGTGCCTGGAGTGCCAAGGGACAGGGAGGACAGCCCCAGCATTTT. This codes for CAWSAKGQGGQPQHF.

This chain connects TRBV5-3 to TRBJ2-3; 10 nucleotides match TRBD2. TRBV5-3 is identified as an open reading frame with a role that is uncertain. The length of the CDR3 is 15 residues. Germline trimming cut 9 bases from V and 2 bases from J; bases unmatched to any gene: 9. The CDR3, as DNA: TGTGCCACCTACCAAGCGGGGGGGAACACAGATACGCAGTATTTT. Translated: CATYQAGGNTDTQYF.

This chain uses TRBV5-1 with TRBJ2-1, with D possibly being TRBD2 (7 bases). Trimming took off 3 bases at V and 8 bases at J, with 9 bases between the two ends. Germline lookup yields CDR1 SGHRS and CDR2 YFSETQ. This CDR3 spans 12 amino acids. CDR3 residues: CASSSGGHEQFF. The CDR3 coding sequence is TGCGCCAGCAGCTCCGGGGGGCATGAGCAGTTCTTC.

The genes are TRBV9 and TRBJ2-3; 10 bases are a match to TRBD1. CDR1 is SGDLS and CDR2 is YYNGEE in the germline V gene. V shed 0 bases and J 8 bases; nucleotides not matched to a gene: 6. This CDR3 has 15 residues. Here the CDR3 reads CASSVAGQGMGTQYF. The CDR3 coding sequence is TGTGCCAGCAGCGTAGCGGGACAGGGGATGGGTACGCAGTATTTT.

The chain has TRBV30 and TRBJ2-1, with D perhaps matching TRBD1 (6 bases). The CDR3 covers 13 residues. With 3 bases removed from V and 4 bases from J, the gap between germline ends came to 10 bases. Germline CDR1 GTSNPN, CDR2 SVGIG (reference sequence). The CDR3 DNA reads TGTGCCTGGAGAAAGGGGGTTTACAATGAGCAGTTCTTC. It encodes CAWRKGVYNEQFF.